This TCR beta chain came from a study of CD8 T cells in Susac syndrome. Overall study: At the time of blood draw, patients with Susac syndrome were therapy-naive, receiving corticosteroids, or receiving intravenous immunoglobulin alone.

TEMRA cells underwent FACS enrichment and CD8+ and CD4+ T cells underwent negative isolation. Comment on this clonotype: Its antigen is unidentified.

The CDR3 sequence is 15 residues long. J was trimmed by 4 bases and V by 6 bases; bases with no gene match: 10. The germline gives CDR1 SQVTM, CDR2 ANQGSEA. Study-level results: A handful of Susac-specific public clones appeared in CD8+ TEMRA repertoires, and around 16 in total CD8+ repertoires.

With random hexamers, reverse transcription was performed on roughly 0.45 to 1 ug of RNA. An immunoSEQ multiplex PCR generated amplified TCR beta CDR3 products spanning 54 Vbeta and 13 Jbeta. TCRdb used MiXCR to reprocess the immunoSEQ multiplex PCR reads, holding one entry per CDR3 protein. The sample has about 90,000 distinct CDR3 sequences, 96% seen once. The TCR comes from a human donor with Susac syndrome. The sequenced sample consisted of CD8+ T cells from PBMCs. The chain is built from TRBV29-1 and TRBJ1-4; 8 nucleotides agree with TRBD1. The CDR3 region has the DNA TGCAGCGTCCTTAAACCGGGACAGGATAATGAAAAACTGTTTTTT. It encodes CSVLKPGQDNEKLFF.